One and the same sample provided the 21 T cell receptor beta chains below, sequenced in a study of human T cells and chemical hapten exposure. Time point noted: pre-sensitization, week 0. Treatment here: therapeutic diphenylcyclopropenone sensitization with weekly scalp DPC. TCRdb reprocessed the RACE reads via MiXCR and lists one record per CDR3 protein. The table lists more than 100,000 distinct CDR3 sequences, approximately 13% of them singletons, with around 3% in the top ten. The material was whole blood, obtained in connection with sensitization to the hapten diphenylcyclopropenone (DPC). Receptors originate from a woman aged 18-29 years with alopecia areata. Some clones in this sample may be carry-over from other donors' samples.

This clonotype was observed a handful of times. This chain connects TRBV10-3 to TRBJ1-2; D is perhaps TRBD1 (6 bases). The V end was cut by 2 bases, the J end by 4 bases, with 14 bases between. The germline V gene has CDR1 ENHRY and CDR2 SYGVKD. The CDR3 covers 15 residues. The CDR3 loop reads CAISESQGYGYGYTF. The CDR3 DNA reads TGTGCCATCAGTGAGAGCCAGGGGTATGGCTATGGCTACACCTTC.

The V gene is TRBV7-6, the J gene TRBJ1-5, with D possibly TRBD1 on 6 matching bases. From germline, CDR1 is SGHVS and CDR2 FNYEAQ. The CDR3 has 15 amino acids. Trimming removed 1 base at V and 2 bases at J, with 9 bases between. The CDR3 here is CASSLGDTGNQPQHF. DNA for the CDR3: TGTGCCAGCAGCTTAGGGGACACCGGCAATCAGCCCCAGCATTTT.

This clonotype was observed many times. CDR3 nucleotides: TGTGCCAGCAGCTTCGCCGGAAGAGTAGGGAACTATGGCTACACCTTC. As protein: CASSFAGRVGNYGYTF. The chain has TRBV7-6 and TRBJ1-2; D gene unclear. Germline CDR1 is SGHVS and CDR2 is FNYEAQ. The V end was cut by 3 bases, the J end by 2 bases, with 16 bases between. The CDR3 contains 16 residues.

This clonotype was detected ten times or more. This chain joins TRBV20-1 and TRBJ1-6; D is uncertain. The CDR3 is 14 residues long. V was shortened by 4 bases and J by 0 bases, with 7 bases between the two germline ends. Germline V lookup: CDR1 DFQATT, CDR2 SNEGSKA (reference sequence). DNA of the CDR3: TGCAGTGCTACCTTGAGCTCCTATAATTCACCCCTCCACTTT. Its protein product is CSATLSSYNSPLHF.

The chain couples TRBV28 to TRBJ2-5; TRBD1 agrees at 8 bases. Germline V gene data show CDR1 as MDHEN and CDR2 as SYDVKM. The CDR3 has 13 residues. V trimming: 7 bases; J trimming: 5 bases; junction bases outside the gene matches: 6. The CDR3: CASIDRGIETQYF. The CDR3 region has the DNA TGTGCCAGCATCGACAGGGGAATCGAGACCCAGTACTTC.

V gene TRBV29-1 combines with J gene TRBJ1-1, with D possibly TRBD1 on 5 matching bases. V lost 5 bases, J lost 6 bases, and 25 bases lay in between. The CDR3 has 16 amino acids. CDR1 SQVTM and CDR2 ANQGSEA come from the germline V gene. Here the CDR3 reads CSVPERSGESFPEAFF. CDR3 sequence (DNA): TGCAGCGTTCCTGAACGGTCGGGGGAGAGTTTCCCTGAAGCTTTCTTT.

This clonotype was counted ten times or more. The V and J genes are TRBV6-2 or TRBV6-3 and TRBJ2-1; D uncertain. The CDR3 length is 16 residues. Trimming left V 6 bases short and J 0 bases short, with 15 bases between. Germline CDR1 is MNHEY and CDR2 is SVGEGT. The CDR3 loop is CASSRKRASSYNEQFF. In nucleotides, the CDR3 is TGTGCCAGCAGCCGCAAACGGGCTAGCTCCTACAATGAGCAGTTCTTC.

The rearrangement joins TRBV6-2 or TRBV6-3 to TRBJ2-3; D gene unclear. The CDR3 has 14 residues. The germline V gene encodes CDR1 MNHEY and CDR2 SVGEGT. V lost 6 bases to trimming and J lost 0 bases, with 10 bases between them. This CDR3 reads CASRPRPSTDTQYF. The DNA of the CDR3 is TGTGCCAGCAGACCGCGACCTAGCACAGATACGCAGTATTTT.

In this sample, this clonotype turned up a few times. The chain couples TRBV6-4 to TRBJ2-1; 7 bases are a match to TRBD2. The V segment lost 5 bases and the J segment 8 bases; nucleotides outside the gene matches: 15. The CDR3 is 16 amino acids. The germline V gene encodes CDR1 MRHNA and CDR2 SNTAGT. The CDR3 spells CASSSGTTPFLYEQFF. CDR3 nucleotides: TGTGCCAGCAGTAGCGGGACTACACCCTTTTTGTATGAGCAGTTCTTC.

The genes are TRBV5-1 and TRBJ2-2; 11 nucleotides agree with TRBD2. Looked up from germline, CDR1 is SGHRS and CDR2 is YFSETQ. The CDR3 runs to 18 residues. V trimming: 4 bases; J trimming: 4 bases; junction bases outside the gene matches: 12. This chain's CDR3 is CASSVPASGGLSTGELFF. DNA of the CDR3: TGCGCCAGCAGCGTTCCGGCTAGCGGGGGGTTGAGCACCGGGGAGCTGTTTTTT.

The rearrangement uses TRBV28 and TRBJ2-7, with D perhaps assigned TRBD1 or TRBD2 (5 bases each). This CDR3 comprises 12 residues. V was trimmed by 6 bases and J by 7 bases, leaving 13 bases between them. The germline CDR1 and CDR2 sequences are MDHEN and SYDVKM. The chain's CDR3 is CASSSRDEEQYF. CDR3 nucleotides: TGTGCCAGCAGCTCCCGGGACGAAGAGCAGTACTTC.

This chain uses TRBV11-1 with TRBJ2-5; D is possibly TRBD1 (5 bases). The CDR3 length is 14 residues. CDR1 SGHAT and CDR2 FQDESV come from the germline V gene (reference sequence). Trimming removed 1 base at V and 1 base at J, with 7 bases between. This CDR3 reads CASSLGQPQETQYF. The CDR3 DNA follows: TGTGCCAGCAGCTTAGGACAGCCCCAAGAGACCCAGTACTTC.

This clonotype was counted only a few times. The chain couples TRBV2 to TRBJ2-7; tentative D call: TRBD2 (7 bases). Trimming shortened V by 7 bases and J by 4 bases, and 11 bases separated the two germline ends. The CDR3 is 12 amino acids. Germline V lookup: CDR1 SNHLY, CDR2 FYNNEI. The CDR3 reads CASNRGAYEQYF. The CDR3 DNA reads TGTGCCAGCAACCGGGGGGCTTACGAGCAGTACTTC.

The chain links TRBV10-3 to TRBJ1-5; tentative D call: TRBD1 (6 bases). V was shortened by 6 bases and J by 5 bases, with 11 bases between the two germline ends. The CDR3 contains 13 residues. The germline V gene has CDR1 ENHRY and CDR2 SYGVKD. The CDR3 is CAIRGTIYQPQHF. The CDR3 bases are TGTGCCATCAGGGGGACAATTTATCAGCCCCAGCATTTT.

This clonotype was detected many times. The chain has TRBV9 and TRBJ2-5, with 7 bases aligning to TRBD1. The germline gives CDR1 SGDLS, CDR2 YYNGEE. V gave up 2 bases and J gave up 5 bases; unmatched junction bases: 12. The CDR3 is 16 amino acids. The CDR3 region is CASSVGTRGRDETQYF. CDR3 coding DNA: TGTGCCAGCAGCGTCGGAACTAGGGGGCGCGACGAGACCCAGTACTTC.

This clonotype has only a few counts. The V and J genes are TRBV29-1 and TRBJ2-7, with TRBD2 identical over 7 bases. CDR1 is SQVTM, CDR2 ANQGSEA, per germline. V trimming: 6 bases; J trimming: 1 base; junction bases outside the gene matches: 9. The length of the CDR3 is 14 residues. The CDR3 bases are TGCAGCGTCGAAATAGCGGGTCCGTCCTACGAGCAGTACTTC. Its protein is CSVEIAGPSYEQYF.

This clonotype has just a few counts. The chain combines TRBV6-2 or TRBV6-3 with TRBJ2-3; D may be TRBD1 (7 bases). Germline lookup yields CDR1 MNHEY and CDR2 SVGEGT. CDR3 length: 15 residues. V lost 6 bases to trimming and J lost 0 bases, with 13 bases between them. The CDR3 region has the DNA TGTGCCAGCAGCAGGGGGGAGTTAAGCACAGATACGCAGTATTTT. It encodes CASSRGELSTDTQYF.

This clonotype was found many times. J is TRBJ2-3 and V is TRBV6-4; D remains unclear. The CDR3 runs 14 residues. The germline CDR1 and CDR2 sequences are MRHNA and SNTAGT. Trimming removed 1 base at V and 9 bases at J, with 14 bases between. The CDR3 nucleotides are TGTGCCAGCAGTGACTACCTAAAACAAGGGACGCAGTATTTT. Amino acids: CASSDYLKQGTQYF.

This clonotype was observed many times. The chain carries TRBV6-2 or TRBV6-3 and TRBJ1-5; possible D gene TRBD1, 6 bases. The ends were cut back, 4 bases at V and 11 bases at J, with 9 bases in the middle. Germline V gives CDR1 MNHEY, CDR2 SVGEGT. CDR3 length: 11 residues. CDR3 bases: TGTGCCAGCAGTTTGGGGGGCACCCAGCATTTT. Encoded protein: CASSLGGTQHF.

This clonotype turned up a few times. The chain joins TRBV6-2 or TRBV6-3 to TRBJ1-1, with 9 bases lining up with TRBD1. This CDR3 is built from 12 residues. The germline gives CDR1 MNHEY, CDR2 SVGEGT. Trimming took 9 bases from V and 5 from J; bases not matched to a gene: 4. CDR3: CASTGGWTEAFF. CDR3 nucleotides: TGTGCCAGTACAGGGGGCTGGACTGAAGCTTTCTTT.

Ten or more counts support this clonotype. This chain joins TRBV5-1 and TRBJ2-7; 14 bases are shared with TRBD2. The CDR3 length is 15 residues. Losses at the gene ends were 2 bases for V and 7 bases for J; bases not matched to a gene: 5. The germline V gene encodes CDR1 SGHRS and CDR2 YFSETQ. CDR3 DNA sequence: TGCGCCAGCAGCTTCGGGACTAGCGGGGGCCTAGAGCAGTACTTC. Its protein product is CASSFGTSGGLEQYF.